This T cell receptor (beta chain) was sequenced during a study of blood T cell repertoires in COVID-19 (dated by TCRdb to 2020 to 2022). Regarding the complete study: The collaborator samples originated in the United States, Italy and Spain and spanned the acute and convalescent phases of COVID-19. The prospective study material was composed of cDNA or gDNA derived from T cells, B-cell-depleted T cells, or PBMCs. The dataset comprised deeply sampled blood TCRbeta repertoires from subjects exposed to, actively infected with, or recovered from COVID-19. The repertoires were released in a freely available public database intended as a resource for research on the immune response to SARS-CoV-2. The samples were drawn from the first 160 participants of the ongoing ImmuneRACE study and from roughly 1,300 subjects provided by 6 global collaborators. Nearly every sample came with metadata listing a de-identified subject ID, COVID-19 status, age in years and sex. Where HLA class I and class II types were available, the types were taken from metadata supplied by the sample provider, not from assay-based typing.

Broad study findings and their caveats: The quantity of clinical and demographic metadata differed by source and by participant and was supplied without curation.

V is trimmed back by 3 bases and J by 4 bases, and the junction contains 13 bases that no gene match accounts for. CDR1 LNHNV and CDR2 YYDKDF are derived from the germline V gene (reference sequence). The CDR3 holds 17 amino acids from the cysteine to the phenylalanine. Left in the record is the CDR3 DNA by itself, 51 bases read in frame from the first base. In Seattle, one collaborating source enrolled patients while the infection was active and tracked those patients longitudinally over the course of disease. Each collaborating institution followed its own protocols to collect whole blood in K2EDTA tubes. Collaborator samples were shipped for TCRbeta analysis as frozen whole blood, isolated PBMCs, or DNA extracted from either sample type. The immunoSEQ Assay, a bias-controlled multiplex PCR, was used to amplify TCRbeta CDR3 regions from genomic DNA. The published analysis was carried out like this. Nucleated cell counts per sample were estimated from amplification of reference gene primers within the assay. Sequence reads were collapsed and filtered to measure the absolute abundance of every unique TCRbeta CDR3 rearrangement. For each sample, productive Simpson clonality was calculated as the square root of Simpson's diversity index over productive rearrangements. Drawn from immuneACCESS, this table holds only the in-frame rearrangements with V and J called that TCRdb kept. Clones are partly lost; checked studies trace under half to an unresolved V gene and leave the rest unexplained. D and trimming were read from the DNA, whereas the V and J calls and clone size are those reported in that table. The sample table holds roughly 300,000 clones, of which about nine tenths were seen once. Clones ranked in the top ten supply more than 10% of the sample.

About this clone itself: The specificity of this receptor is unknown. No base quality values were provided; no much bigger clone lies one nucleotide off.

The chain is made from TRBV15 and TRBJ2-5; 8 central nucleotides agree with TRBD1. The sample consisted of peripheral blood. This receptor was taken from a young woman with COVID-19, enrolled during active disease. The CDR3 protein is CATSRVRSRGQGETQYF. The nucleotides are TGTGCCACCAGCAGGGTTAGATCCAGGGGGCAGGGAGAGACCCAGTACTTC.